These 27 T cell receptor beta chains were all obtained from the same sample, sequenced in a study of STAT5B mutations in CD4+ large granular lymphocyte leukemia. TCRdb's copy holds only in-frame clones and misses some; the assay was immunoSEQ multiplex PCR. This table has roughly 30,000 clones, approximately 79% appearing once. Material: CD4+ T cells from blood buffy coats. These receptors were obtained from a human donor in good health.

Comments on this clone: An end of the junction does not agree with germline; a read error may underlie this. The DNA of the CDR3 is TGTGCCAGCAGCCCCCACCCGGCCGGGCTAGCGAACTTC. This codes for CASSPHPAGLANF. This chain uses TRBV5-4 with TRBJ2-5, with D possibly being TRBD2 (6 bases). CDR3 length equals 13 residues. CDR1 is SGHNT, CDR2 YYREEE, per germline (reference sequence).

This clone was recorded a few times. This rearrangement joins TRBV28 to TRBJ1-2; D unclear. The germline CDR1 and CDR2 sequences are MDHEN and SYDVKM. The CDR3 contains 13 residues. Trimming shortened V by 6 bases and J by 8 bases, and 16 bases separated the two germline ends. The CDR3 sequence is CASSIGQPKGYTF. DNA for the CDR3: TGTGCCAGCAGCATTGGGCAACCGAAGGGCTACACCTTC.

The gene calls are TRBV7-7 and TRBJ2-7; 8 nucleotides match TRBD2. Germline lookup yields CDR1 SSHAT and CDR2 FNYEAQ (reference sequence). There are 17 residues in the CDR3. Germline trimming cut 1 base from V and 7 bases from J; bases unmatched to any gene: 15. Here the CDR3 reads CASSLEGRGEAFGEQYF. The CDR3 DNA reads TGTGCCAGCAGCTTAGAGGGGCGGGGGGAAGCCTTTGGGGAGCAGTACTTC.

V is TRBV5-5 and J is TRBJ2-1, with D hard to call. Trimming shortened V by 4 bases and J by 4 bases, and 3 bases separated the two germline ends. The CDR3 runs to 11 residues. Germline CDR1 reads SGHKS; CDR2 reads YYEKEE (reference sequence). CDR3 sequence reads: CASSAYNEQFF. The CDR3 coding sequence is TGTGCCAGCAGCGCATACAATGAGCAGTTCTTC.

The V and J genes are TRBV11-2 and TRBJ2-5, with D maybe TRBD1 (7 bases). Germline V lookup: CDR1 SGHAT, CDR2 FQNNGV. V shed 0 bases and J shed 3 bases, with 17 bases lying between them. There are 17 residues in the CDR3. The CDR3 DNA follows: TGTGCCAGCAGCTTAGACCCGACAGGGTGGGGGGAAGAGACCCAGTACTTC. As protein: CASSLDPTGWGEETQYF.

A few counts support this clone. This chain joins TRBV4-2 and TRBJ1-5, with D possibly TRBD1 on 5 matching bases. CDR1 LGHNA and CDR2 YNFKEQ come from the germline V gene. This CDR3 has 15 amino acids. V was cut by 1 base and J by 3 bases, with 10 bases left in between. This chain's CDR3 is CASSQGMGTNQPQHF. In nucleotides, the CDR3 is TGTGCCAGCAGCCAAGGTATGGGGACCAATCAGCCCCAGCATTTT.

J is TRBJ1-2 and V is TRBV6-1, with 7 bases matching TRBD1. J was trimmed by 0 bases and V by 3 bases; bases with no gene match: 10. Germline V gives CDR1 MNHNS, CDR2 SASEGT. The CDR3 runs to 17 residues. The CDR3 loop reads CASSDATGWSANYGYTF. CDR3 nucleotides: TGTGCCAGCAGTGACGCGACAGGGTGGTCCGCTAACTATGGCTACACCTTC.

The chain's CDR3 is CASSLWQAGYNEQFF. The CDR3 DNA reads TGTGCCAGCAGCTTATGGCAGGCGGGGTACAATGAGCAGTTCTTC. V and J are TRBV13 and TRBJ2-1; tentative D call: TRBD2 (6 bases). Germline V gene lookup returns CDR1 PRHDT and CDR2 FYEKMQ (reference sequence). The CDR3 length is 15 residues. Trimming removed 2 bases from V and 4 bases from J, with 12 bases in between. Filled out from reference TRBV13 and TRBJ2-1, the complete variable domain reads AAGVIQSPRHLIKEKRETATLKCYPIPRHDTVYWYQQGPGQDPQFLISFYEKMQSDKGSIPDRFSAQQFSDYHSELNMSSLELGDSALYFCASSLWQAGYNEQFFGPGTRLTVL.

This rearrangement joins TRBV5-4 to TRBJ1-2, with 9 bases aligning to TRBD1. The CDR3 has 15 amino acids. Germline assignment: CDR1 SGHNT and CDR2 YYREEE (reference sequence). Trimming cost V 4 bases and J 8 bases; bases outside gene matches: 12. CDR3 amino acids: CASSDIPGTGRGYTF. The CDR3, as DNA: TGTGCCAGCAGCGACATCCCCGGGACAGGGAGGGGCTACACCTTC.

The chain carries TRBV6-6 and TRBJ2-1, with TRBD2 as a possible D gene (6 bases). Germline V gene data show CDR1 as MNHNY and CDR2 as SVGAGI (reference sequence). This CDR3 region has 15 residues. The germline V and J ends were trimmed by 6 bases and 0 bases, with 12 bases remaining between them. The CDR3 sequence is CASREGGPSYNEQFF. CDR3 DNA sequence: TGTGCCAGCAGGGAGGGCGGGCCCTCCTACAATGAGCAGTTCTTC.

J is TRBJ2-3 and V is TRBV29-1; 10 bases fit TRBD2. V was clipped by 3 bases and J by 6 bases; unmatched bases: 15. Germline CDR1 and CDR2: SQVTM and ANQGSEA. The CDR3 extends over 17 amino acids. CDR3 DNA: TGCAGCGTTGACCTCACCACCGCCCTAGCGGGAGTGGATACGCAGTATTTT. Protein: CSVDLTTALAGVDTQYF.

This chain joins TRBV9 and TRBJ1-3, with D hard to call. The CDR3 length is 13 residues. The ends were cut back, 6 bases at V and 2 bases at J, with 9 bases in the middle. Germline-derived CDR1 and CDR2 are SGDLS and YYNGEE. The CDR3 loop reads CASNSPPGNTIYF. The CDR3 bases are TGTGCCAGCAACTCCCCCCCTGGAAACACCATATATTTT.

The V call is TRBV7-2, the J call TRBJ2-3; 9 nucleotides match TRBD2. CDR3 length: 15 residues. The V segment lost 2 bases and the J segment 9 bases; nucleotides outside the gene matches: 9. The germline CDR1 and CDR2 sequences are SGHTA and FQGNSA. CDR3 in DNA: TGTGCCAGCAGCTTACGGCCTAGCGGGGAGGGCACGCAGTATTTT. Translation gives CASSLRPSGEGTQYF.

The rearrangement links TRBV7-2 to TRBJ2-1; 7 bases align to TRBD1. Trimming cost V 5 bases and J 4 bases; bases outside gene matches: 5. Germline V gene lookup returns CDR1 SGHTA and CDR2 FQGNSA. The CDR3 has 14 amino acids. DNA of the CDR3: TGTGCCAGCAGCCCCGGACAGGCGTACAATGAGCAGTTCTTC. It translates to CASSPGQAYNEQFF.

The chain combines TRBV18 with TRBJ1-1, with D unresolved. The CDR3 totals 12 residues. Germline values: CDR1 KGHSH, CDR2 LQKENI. V was shortened by 8 bases and J by 8 bases, with 15 bases between the two germline ends. The CDR3 sequence: CASTQRTREAFF. CDR3 DNA sequence: TGTGCCAGCACACAACGGACTCGGGAAGCTTTCTTT.

The chain has TRBV9 and TRBJ2-2; tentatively, D is TRBD1 (6 bases). The CDR3 is 15 amino acids. Germline CDR1 reads SGDLS; CDR2 reads YYNGEE. Trimming removed 3 bases at V and 4 bases at J, with 13 bases between. CDR3 DNA sequence: TGTGCCAGCAGCGCGGTTTGGGGGCTCACCGGGGAGCTGTTTTTT. Its translation is CASSAVWGLTGELFF.

The genes are TRBV30 and TRBJ1-5, with D unclear. The CDR3 contains 15 residues. Germline CDR1 and CDR2: GTSNPN and SVGIG (reference sequence). V was clipped by 0 bases and J by 3 bases, with 12 bases between them. The chain's CDR3 is CAWSVGGQANQPQHF. The DNA of the CDR3 is TGTGCCTGGAGTGTAGGTGGGCAGGCCAATCAGCCCCAGCATTTT. The full variable domain, with the rest looked up from reference TRBV30 and TRBJ1-5, is SQTIHQWPATLVQPVGSPLSLECTVEGTSNPNLYWYRQAAGRGLQLLFYSVGIGQISSEVPQNLSASRPQDRQFILSSKKLLLSDSGFYLCAWSVGGQANQPQHFGDGTRLSIL.

The chain combines TRBV27 with TRBJ2-5; TRBD2 matches at 7 bases. J gave up 5 bases and V 6 bases, and 9 bases lay outside the gene matches. In germline, CDR1 is MNHEY, CDR2 SMNVEV (reference sequence). This CDR3 spans 14 amino acids. The CDR3 DNA reads as TGTGCCAGCAGCCGTGGACTAGAGGGGGAGACCCAGTACTTC. Translation: CASSRGLEGETQYF.

This sequence joins TRBV15 and TRBJ2-4; TRBD1 is a possible D gene (7 bases). Looked up from germline, CDR1 is LNHNV and CDR2 is YYDKDF (reference sequence). Trimming took 8 bases from V and 6 from J, leaving 14 bases between them. The CDR3 is made up of 13 amino acids. CDR3: CATGAGGSNIQYF. The CDR3 DNA reads as TGTGCCACCGGTGCAGGGGGGTCAAACATTCAGTACTTC.

The chain carries TRBV5-1 and TRBJ2-7; 8 positions match TRBD1. The J segment lost 2 bases and the V segment lost 1 base, leaving 2 bases of the junction unmatched. The length of the CDR3 is 14 residues. The germline V gene has CDR1 SGHRS and CDR2 YFSETQ. CDR3 coding DNA: TGCGCCAGCAGCTTGCTACAGGGGGCCTACGAGCAGTACTTC. Residues: CASSLLQGAYEQYF.

The chain employs TRBV4-2 and TRBJ2-3, with D tentatively TRBD2 (5 bases). Germline-derived CDR1 and CDR2 are LGHNA and YNFKEQ. V was trimmed by 1 base and J by 0 bases, leaving 8 bases between them. The CDR3 runs to 15 residues. CDR3 coding DNA: TGTGCCAGCAGCCAAGGACCGGGGAGCACAGATACGCAGTATTTT. Protein: CASSQGPGSTDTQYF.

V is TRBV15 and J is TRBJ2-1; either TRBD1 or TRBD2 may fit D (5 bases each). Germline CDR1 LNHNV, CDR2 YYDKDF (reference sequence). V lost 1 base to trimming and J lost 10 bases, with 20 bases between them. There are 16 residues in the CDR3. The CDR3 DNA sequence: TGTGCCACCAGCAGAGGTGGGGGTAGCGCCGGACCCGAGCAGTTCTTC. Encoded protein: CATSRGGGSAGPEQFF.

The rearrangement links TRBV27 to TRBJ2-3; D may correspond to TRBD1 or TRBD2 (6 bases each). V lost 4 bases and J lost 10, with 15 bases in between. From germline, CDR1 is MNHEY and CDR2 SMNVEV (reference sequence). CDR3 length equals 13 residues. In nucleotides, the CDR3 is TGTGCCAGCAGTTATTCGCGGGACACCCCGCAGTATTTT. Translation gives CASSYSRDTPQYF.

The genes are TRBV19 and TRBJ2-3, with 11 bases identical to TRBD2. V was clipped by 0 bases and J by 0 bases; unmatched bases: 8. The length of the CDR3 is 19 residues. The germline gives CDR1 LNHDA, CDR2 SQIVND (reference sequence). CDR3 loop: CASSIERLAGGYSTDTQYF. Here the CDR3 DNA reads TGTGCCAGTAGTATAGAGAGGCTAGCGGGAGGATATAGCACAGATACGCAGTATTTT.

The chain employs TRBV27 and TRBJ2-1; possibly TRBD2 for D (5 bases). Germline V gene sequence: CDR1 MNHEY, CDR2 SMNVEV (reference sequence). The CDR3 spans 15 residues. V dropped 4 bases and J dropped 0 bases, with 10 bases sitting between them. Here the CDR3 reads CASSSSGLSYNEQFF. The CDR3 DNA reads TGTGCCAGCAGTTCTTCTGGACTCTCCTACAATGAGCAGTTCTTC.

The rearrangement uses TRBV5-6 and TRBJ1-1, with TRBD1 identical over 10 bases. Germline CDR1 is SGHDT and CDR2 is YYEEEE. This CDR3 comprises 15 residues. V shed 5 bases and J 4 bases; nucleotides not matched to a gene: 8. CDR3: CASSPGTGVATEAFF. The CDR3, as DNA: TGTGCCAGCAGTCCCGGGACAGGGGTGGCCACTGAAGCTTTCTTT.

V usage is TRBV19 and J usage is TRBJ2-3; the D call may be TRBD1 or TRBD2 (6 bases each). CDR1 LNHDA and CDR2 SQIVND come from the germline V gene (reference sequence). V lost 3 bases, J lost 4 bases, and 11 bases lay in between. The CDR3 is made up of 14 amino acids. CDR3 sequence (DNA): TGTGCCAGTAGTATGAGGGGGGTTGCAGATACGCAGTATTTT. This encodes CASSMRGVADTQYF.